Listed below are T cell receptor beta chains from one sample, sequenced in a study of OX40 agonist ivuxolimab in advanced cancers. TCRdb's copy holds only in-frame clones and misses some; the assay was immunoSEQ multiplex PCR. The data contain some 77,000 clones, 80% to 90% of them singletons. This specimen consisted of CD4+ or CD8+ T cells sorted from blood, obtained in a trial of the OX40 agonist ivuxolimab. The receptors shown here come from an adult with an advanced solid tumor such as melanoma, head and neck, liver or kidney cancer. The CDR3 runs from the conserved cysteine through the conserved F or W. The order of the fields is clone size, V gene, D gene, J gene, CDR3 protein, CDR3 DNA. A D gene is named only where the DNA matches it firmly. Size values are once, few and many counts, or a class for expanded clones, and some rows have none.

size: -
V: TRBV7-9
D: TRBD2
J: TRBJ2-2
CDR3: CASSTLAVNTGELFF
DNA: TGTGCCAGCAGCACACTAGCGGTCAACACCGGGGAGCTGTTTTTT

size: few
V: TRBV5-1
D: -
J: TRBJ1-5
CDR3: CASSLGLDSNQPQHF
DNA: TGCGCCAGCAGCTTGGGCCTCGATAGCAATCAGCCCCAGCATTTT

size: once
V: TRBV7-2
D: -
J: TRBJ1-5
CDR3: CASSLGGKSNQPQHF
DNA: TGTGCCAGCAGCTTAGGGGGTAAGAGCAATCAGCCCCAGCATTTT

size: -
V: TRBV5-1
D: TRBD1
J: TRBJ1-1
CDR3: CASSLPPQGGHTEAFF
DNA: TGCGCCAGCAGCTTGCCTCCGCAGGGGGGGCACACTGAAGCTTTCTTT

size: -
V: TRBV6-6
D: -
J: TRBJ1-3
CDR3: CASASSSGNTIYF
DNA: TGTGCCAGCGCGTCATCCTCTGGAAACACCATATATTTT

size: -
V: TRBV7-2
D: -
J: TRBJ2-1
CDR3: CASSFTGLDTNEQFF
DNA: TGTGCCAGCAGCTTCACGGGACTGGACACCAATGAGCAGTTCTTC

size: -
V: TRBV18
D: -
J: TRBJ1-4
CDR3: CASSPSDSFATNEKLFF
DNA: TGTGCCAGCTCACCTTCGGACAGCTTTGCAACTAATGAAAAACTGTTTTTT

size: -
V: TRBV7-3
D: -
J: TRBJ2-7
CDR3: CASSPNIGYEQYF
DNA: TGTGCCAGCAGCCCGAACATAGGCTACGAGCAGTACTTC

size: -
V: TRBV7-2
D: -
J: TRBJ2-7
CDR3: CASSRGGGGEQYF
DNA: TGTGCCAGCAGCCGCGGCGGGGGCGGGGAGCAGTACTTC

size: many
V: TRBV4-2
D: -
J: TRBJ2-7
CDR3: CASSQESTSYEQYF
DNA: TGTGCCAGCAGCCAAGAATCGACCTCCTACGAGCAGTACTTC

size: -
V: TRBV18
D: TRBD1
J: TRBJ1-1
CDR3: CASSPRDRPNTEAFF
DNA: TGTGCCAGCTCACCCCGGGACAGACCGAACACTGAAGCTTTCTTT

size: few
V: TRBV6-5
D: TRBD1
J: TRBJ2-5
CDR3: CASRTGKQETQYF
DNA: TGTGCCAGCAGGACAGGGAAACAAGAGACCCAGTACTTC

size: -
V: TRBV2
D: -
J: TRBJ1-6
CDR3: CASGSSSYNSPLHF
DNA: TGTGCCAGCGGGTCTAGCTCCTATAATTCACCCCTCCACTTT

size: -
V: TRBV5-1
D: -
J: TRBJ1-6
CDR3: CASTLKVGNSPLHF
DNA: TGCGCCAGCACTTTAAAGGTTGGGAATTCACCCCTCCACTTT

size: -
V: TRBV7-2
D: TRBD1
J: TRBJ2-7
CDR3: CASSLGQGMREQYF
DNA: TGTGCCAGCAGCTTAGGACAGGGGATGCGCGAGCAGTACTTC

size: -
V: TRBV6-5
D: TRBD1
J: TRBJ1-1
CDR3: CASSQDRVTEAFF
DNA: TGTGCCAGCAGTCAAGACAGGGTTACTGAAGCTTTCTTT

size: -
V: TRBV10-3
D: TRBD2
J: TRBJ2-7
CDR3: CAISDKGLAGESNEQYF
DNA: TGTGCCATCAGTGATAAGGGACTAGCGGGAGAAAGTAACGAGCAGTACTTC

size: -
V: TRBV4-3
D: TRBD2
J: TRBJ2-3
CDR3: CASSQDGGRADTQYF
DNA: TGCGCCAGCAGCCAAGACGGGGGGAGGGCAGATACGCAGTATTTT

size: few
V: TRBV10-3
D: -
J: TRBJ2-7
CDR3: CAISVTSSGEQYF
DNA: TGTGCCATCAGTGTGACATCTTCGGGCGAGCAGTACTTC

size: -
V: TRBV7-6
D: -
J: TRBJ1-1
CDR3: CASSLSYAGYTEAFF
DNA: TGTGCCAGCAGCTTAAGCTATGCGGGGTACACTGAAGCTTTCTTT

size: -
V: TRBV30
D: -
J: TRBJ1-2
CDR3: CAWSIGGNYGYTF
DNA: TGTGCCTGGAGTATCGGGGGGAACTATGGCTACACCTTC

size: -
V: TRBV27
D: -
J: TRBJ1-1
CDR3: CASSPRTGGKAFF
DNA: TGTGCCAGCAGCCCACGGACCGGGGGGAAAGCTTTCTTT

size: once
V: TRBV19
D: TRBD1
J: TRBJ1-2
CDR3: CASNTGQGANYGYTF
DNA: TGTGCCAGTAACACAGGACAGGGAGCTAACTATGGCTACACCTTC

size: -
V: TRBV28
D: TRBD1
J: TRBJ1-3
CDR3: CASSLDRPGNTIYF
DNA: TGTGCCAGCAGTTTGGACAGGCCAGGAAACACCATATATTTT

size: once
V: TRBV6-6
D: -
J: TRBJ1-6
CDR3: CASKGGNSPLHF
DNA: TGTGCCAGCAAAGGGGGTAATTCACCCCTCCACTTT

size: few
V: TRBV30
D: -
J: TRBJ1-1
CDR3: CAWSEQTNTEAFF
DNA: TGTGCCTGGAGTGAACAGACGAACACTGAAGCTTTCTTT

size: -
V: TRBV5-1
D: -
J: TRBJ1-1
CDR3: CASSVNTGHGTEAFF
DNA: TGCGCCAGCAGCGTAAACACAGGGCACGGCACTGAAGCTTTCTTT

size: -
V: TRBV18
D: -
J: TRBJ1-5
CDR3: CASSPSTNQPQHF
DNA: TGTGCCAGCTCACCATCTACCAATCAGCCCCAGCATTTT

size: -
V: TRBV29-1
D: TRBD1
J: TRBJ2-3
CDR3: CSVSTGGWVTDTQYF
DNA: TGCAGCGTTAGTACAGGGGGATGGGTCACAGATACGCAGTATTTT

size: -
V: TRBV11-1
D: TRBD2
J: TRBJ2-2
CDR3: CASSWSLAGGPGELFF
DNA: TGTGCCAGCAGCTGGTCACTAGCGGGAGGTCCCGGGGAGCTGTTTTTT

size: -
V: TRBV12-5
D: TRBD1
J: TRBJ1-4
CDR3: CASGLAGTGSRKLFF
DNA: TGTGCTAGTGGTTTGGCCGGGACAGGGTCGAGGAAACTGTTTTTT

size: -
V: TRBV7-2
D: -
J: TRBJ1-6
CDR3: CASSGQADYNSPLHF
DNA: TGTGCCAGCAGCGGGCAGGCAGACTATAATTCACCCCTCCACTTT

size: once
V: TRBV19
D: -
J: TRBJ1-4
CDR3: CASAGVATNEKLFF
DNA: TGTGCCAGTGCAGGGGTCGCAACTAATGAAAAACTGTTTTTT

size: few
V: TRBV27
D: -
J: TRBJ2-7
CDR3: CASRDQMAGSYEQYF
DNA: TGTGCCAGCAGGGACCAGATGGCAGGGTCCTACGAGCAGTACTTC

size: -
V: TRBV7-3
D: -
J: TRBJ2-7
CDR3: CASSPGTEGHEQYF
DNA: TGTGCCAGCAGCCCCGGAACCGAGGGCCACGAGCAGTACTTC

size: -
V: TRBV4-3
D: -
J: TRBJ2-3
CDR3: CASSQEGLGSAQYF
DNA: TGCGCCAGCAGCCAGGAGGGATTGGGAAGCGCGCAGTATTTT